This TCR beta chain was captured by sequencing in a study of post-analysis software for immune sequencing data. Study information: Relapsing-remitting, secondary progressive and progressive-relapsing courses of multiple sclerosis were included.

cDNA libraries for TCR beta contained unique molecular identifiers. The yield from roughly 1 to 10 million T cells was roughly 500,000 cDNA molecules in total. TCRdb recomputed calls from the PCR reads with MiXCR, one row per CDR3 protein. In the table there are 820,000 or so distinct CDR3 sequences, roughly 50% of which are singletons. Germline V gene sequence: CDR1 SQVTM, CDR2 ANQGSEA. J was trimmed by 3 bases and V by 5 bases; bases with no gene match: 6. This CDR3 has 15 amino acids. General study findings and limits: Significantly lower normalized Chao1 diversity was seen in multiple sclerosis patients than in controls. Compared with controls, patients had more of 4 or 5 TRBV segments, including TRBV5-6, TRBV5-1 and TRBV20-1. Those samples that were prepared in the same batch co-clustered strongly by F measure.

With regard to this clonotype: Its antigen is as yet unknown.

The chain carries TRBV29-1 and TRBJ2-3, with 12 bases aligning to TRBD2. This sequence was found in a girl aged 10-17 years with multiple sclerosis. Specimen: blood. The CDR3 region is CSVLTSGGGTDTQYF. Here the CDR3 DNA reads TGCAGCGTTTTGACTAGCGGGGGCGGAACAGATACGCAGTATTTT.